This entry is about one T cell receptor beta chain. Its target antigen remains unknown. It has no much larger one-base neighbor in the sample; base qualities were not kept. The source of the sample is a study of blood T cells in healthy people across ages (dated by TCRdb to the mid-2010s). With respect to the entire study: In model experiments, template switching captured roughly one uniquely barcoded TCR beta cDNA molecule for every two T cells. Using the same blood draw, the study looked at two additional independent replicas of 1 million unique cDNA reads for two donors, one aged 18 to 30 and the other aged 80 or older. To avoid experimental bias, donors of different ages were randomly spread across the sequencing lanes. Using deep sequencing normalized with unique cDNA molecular identifiers, the study measured how TCR beta repertoire diversity changes with age. Four age groups were formed from the donors: young (average roughly 15 years), middle-aged (roughly 38), aged (over 55) and long-lived (around 82).

Including the terminal cysteine and phenylalanine, the CDR3 comprises 15 residues. Only the CDR3 DNA stays, 45 bases, in frame from base 1. V ends up 3 bases short and J 4 bases short, with an unmatched junction base count of 5. Donors were about 36 systemically healthy Caucasian individuals from Russia aged roughly 6 to 90 years. Approximately 9.7 milliliters of peripheral blood were drawn from each donor into EDTA-treated Vacutainer tubes. PBMCs were isolated by Ficoll-Paque density-gradient centrifugation, with at least 6.5 million obtained per sample. Trizol reagent was used to extract total RNA from the PBMCs, yielding at least 5 micrograms per sample. For every donor, flow cytometry on a PBMC aliquot measured the percentage of naive CD45RAhigh/CD27high T cells. The research as a whole found: Estimates of total diversity based on one million sequenced T cells were considered lower bounds and underestimates. Compared with the aged group, the long-lived group had more naive CD4+ T cells, fewer expanded clones and increased TCR diversity, suggesting age selection. Donor CMV infection status was unknown, potentially confounding age-related changes in expanded clonotypes. Conclusive comparison of naive and antigen-experienced compartments was prevented by the profiling of bulk unsorted PBMCs. The percentage of naive T cells measured by flow cytometry correlated strongly with observed TCR beta diversity. Observed TCR beta diversity per million T cells fell roughly linearly with age, and a significant reduction was already apparent by age around 39.

The protocol used for the library was 5' RACE. Sequencing was performed on an Illumina HiSeq 2500. The second PCR ran for roughly 7 to 12 cycles and used a J-beta primer mix along with a sample-barcoded 5' primer. Each TCR beta cDNA molecule received a unique molecular identifier from a template-switch 5' adaptor carrying 12 random nucleotides. Each sample yielded at least 2.5 million CDR3-containing paired-end reads. First-strand cDNA synthesis was performed from all RNA using the Mint cDNA synthesis kit, with priming by a TRBC-specific oligonucleotide. Following uracil-DNA glycosylase treatment, a first 18-cycle PCR with universal primers M1SS and BC2_uni_R was performed on all cDNA. Processing in the source paper ran as follows. Normalization of each sample was performed by random selection of 1 million high-quality reads, each carrying a distinct molecular identifier. Reads sharing molecular identifiers were discarded rather than binned into consensus sequences. MiTCR, with a Q25 quality threshold and the strictest error-elimination algorithm, was used for CDR3 identification, clonotype clustering and error correction. A nonparametric unseen species model with Euler transformation was used to estimate a lower bound on total TCR beta diversity. The raw public data were reprocessed by TCRdb itself: fastp quality trimming at Q25, MiXCR clonotype calling, in-frame beta chains only. Records with the same CDR3 protein are collapsed into one entry carrying the most frequent genes and DNA. The V and J calls and clone size come from TCRdb's table, not from the authors' own analysis. This sample lists 720,000 or so distinct CDR3 sequences; over 40% were detected once. The ten largest make up about 32% of the sample.

The chain is made from TRBV12-3 or TRBV12-4 and TRBJ1-5; a stretch of 8 junction bases matches TRBD1. The sequence derives from an elderly man in good health. Sequenced sample: blood. The sequenced DNA is TGTGCCAGCAGTTTTGGGAGACAGGGGAATCAGCCCCAGCATTTT. The resulting protein is CASSFGRQGNQPQHF.